This T cell receptor beta chain was recorded in a study of naive and memory T cell subsets. A word on this clonotype: Antigen unknown.

Study-level points and caveats: A few larger clonotypes appeared in naive repertoires, especially CD8, possibly memory cells re-expressing CD45RA.

Germline V gives CDR1 LNHDA, CDR2 SQIVND (reference sequence). The CDR3 contains 11 residues. Trimming removed 9 bases at V and 6 bases at J, with 9 bases between. Two oligonucleotides, mixed equimolar, formed the beta constant-region primer covering TRBC1 and TRBC2. Four rounds of PCR amplified the ligated cDNA using nested alpha and beta constant-region primers plus SP2. TCRdb reprocessed the UMI-ligation and nested PCR reads with MiXCR, giving one entry per CDR3 protein. The sample shows approximately 100,000 distinct CDR3 sequences, roughly 15% of them seen only once. The sequenced material came from naive CD8+ T cells from blood. V and J are TRBV19 and TRBJ2-1, with D unclear. This clonotype was obtained from a human donor in good health. In DNA form, the CDR3 reads TGTGCCAGCTGCCAAGGCAATGAGCAGTTCTTC. Protein product: CASCQGNEQFF.